The 26 T cell receptor beta chains below were found in one sample sequenced in a study of graft-versus-host responses after intestinal transplantation (dated by TCRdb to the early 2020s). The method was the immunoSEQ multiplex PCR assay. TCRdb carries this immuneACCESS record with in-frame sequences only. Its versions omit some clonotypes, under half of them owing to an unresolved V gene in the studies checked, with the rest unexplained. Across this sample there are 85,000 to 90,000 clones, with roughly nine tenths seen only once. Nearly 0.11% of the sample belongs to the ten largest clones. The time point label corresponds to: cells obtained before transplantation from donor or recipient. Their target antigens are unknown. The specimen comprised unstimulated CD4+ T cells sorted from spleen or lymph node cells, sampled before intestinal transplant. These receptors all stem from a human donor who received an intestinal transplant.

The genes are TRBV6-1 and TRBJ1-5; 10 bases map to TRBD1. Germline CDR1 is MNHNS and CDR2 is SASEGT. Trimming at V came to 8 bases and at J to 3 bases, leaving 7 bases not matched to a gene. This CDR3 region has 15 residues. Here the CDR3 reads CASARQGADNQPQHF. CDR3 DNA sequence: TGTGCCAGCGCTCGACAGGGGGCTGACAATCAGCCCCAGCATTTT.

The chain has TRBV4-1 and TRBJ2-7, with 12 bases identical to TRBD2. Per the germline V gene, CDR1 is MGHRA and CDR2 is YSYEKL. V lost 1 base and J lost 7; bases outside the gene matches: 5. The CDR3 is 15 residues long. DNA of the CDR3: TGCGCCAGCAGCCAAGCAGACACTAGCGGGGGGGAGCAGTACTTC. Amino acid sequence: CASSQADTSGGEQYF.

This sequence joins TRBV7-9 and TRBJ1-4; the D is unclear. Germline V gene lookup returns CDR1 SEHNR and CDR2 FQNEAQ (reference sequence). This CDR3 has 13 residues. The V end was cut by 5 bases, the J end by 5 bases, with 9 bases between. CDR3 nucleotide sequence: TGTGCCAGCAGCCCCCACGGGAATGAAAAACTGTTTTTT. As protein: CASSPHGNEKLFF. Combining the CDR3 with reference TRBV7-9 and TRBJ1-4 gives the whole variable domain DTGVSQNPRHKITKRGQNVTFRCDPISEHNRLYWYRQTLGQGPEFLTYFQNEAQLEKSRLLSDRFSAERPKGSFSTLEIQRTEQGDSAMYLCASSPHGNEKLFFGSGTQLSVL.

The chain recombines TRBV10-3 with TRBJ2-7; no clear D. Germline V gives CDR1 ENHRY, CDR2 SYGVKD. The CDR3 runs 14 residues. V lost 3 bases to trimming and J lost 2 bases, with 11 bases between them. The CDR3 protein is CAISDPAATYEQYF. DNA for the CDR3: TGTGCCATCAGTGATCCGGCGGCTACCTACGAGCAGTACTTC.

This clone was observed once. This chain connects TRBV5-4 to TRBJ1-2; no clear D gene. V lost 7 bases and J lost 4, with 11 bases in between. The CDR3 is made up of 12 amino acids. CDR1 and CDR2 (germline): SGHNT, YYREEE (reference sequence). The CDR3 DNA sequence: TGTGCCAGCGGGGAGGGAACCTATGGCTACACCTTC. As protein: CASGEGTYGYTF.

The genes are TRBV19 and TRBJ2-3, with TRBD1 identical over 10 bases. CDR3 length: 14 residues. J lost 7 bases, V lost 7 bases, and 8 bases had no gene match. CDR1 LNHDA and CDR2 SQIVND come from the germline V gene (reference sequence). For the CDR3, the DNA is TGTGCCAGTACCTGGGACAGGGGCAGCAATACGCAGTATTTT. Protein: CASTWDRGSNTQYF.

The chain recombines TRBV12-5 with TRBJ1-1, with 8 bases lining up with TRBD1. The germline gives CDR1 LGHNT, CDR2 FRNRAP. This CDR3 contains 14 residues. V lost 6 bases and J lost 6; bases outside the gene matches: 9. CDR3: CASGGTDRGPEAFF. Here the CDR3 DNA reads TGTGCTAGTGGAGGAACAGACAGGGGTCCTGAAGCTTTCTTT.

The chain joins TRBV11-1 to TRBJ1-1; TRBD1 matches 7 bases. CDR3 size: 15 residues. Germline CDR1 SGHAT, CDR2 FQDESV (reference sequence). The J segment lost 0 bases and the V segment lost 5 bases, leaving 6 bases of the junction unmatched. CDR3 bases: TGTGCCAGCAGCCGACAGGGCCCGATGAACACTGAAGCTTTCTTT. It translates to CASSRQGPMNTEAFF.

The genes are TRBV5-1 and TRBJ1-2, with D tentatively TRBD1 (5 bases). CDR3 size: 15 residues. CDR1 is SGHRS and CDR2 is YFSETQ in the germline V gene. V gave up 0 bases and J gave up 1 base, with 10 bases separating them. Here the CDR3 reads CASSLGGPNNYGYTF. DNA for the CDR3: TGCGCCAGCAGCTTGGGGGGCCCTAATAACTATGGCTACACCTTC.

The chain uses TRBV25-1 and TRBJ1-5; the D is unclear. The germline V and J ends were trimmed by 3 bases and 2 bases, with 11 bases remaining between them. CDR3 size: 15 residues. From germline, CDR1 is MGHDK and CDR2 SYGVNS. Written as DNA, the CDR3 is TGTGCCAGCAGTGATGGAGGGCTTGGCAATCAGCCCCAGCATTTT. It codes for CASSDGGLGNQPQHF.

This clone was counted once. The rearrangement links TRBV2 to TRBJ2-1, with D possibly TRBD2 on 5 matching bases. This CDR3 region has 13 residues. The germline V gene encodes CDR1 SNHLY and CDR2 FYNNEI. The V and J ends lost 10 bases and 9 bases respectively, with 19 bases between them. For the CDR3, the DNA is TGTGCCACCCAAGTGAGGGCTTGGGGTGAGCAGTTCTTC. Translated, it gives CATQVRAWGEQFF.

This chain joins TRBV7-3 and TRBJ2-3, with 10 nucleotides matching TRBD2. CDR1 and CDR2 from the germline V gene are SGHTA and FQGTGA. The CDR3 has 16 amino acids. The trim removed 4 bases at V and 4 bases at J, leaving 8 bases unmatched. The chain's CDR3 is CASSYLSGRAPDTQYF. In DNA, the CDR3 is TGTGCCAGCAGCTACCTCAGCGGGAGGGCCCCAGATACGCAGTATTTT.

This chain links TRBV25-1 with TRBJ2-1; tentatively, D is TRBD2 (7 bases). V dropped 1 base and J dropped 9 bases, with 16 bases sitting between them. CDR3 size: 15 residues. The germline CDR1 and CDR2 sequences are MGHDK and SYGVNS. CDR3 bases: TGTGCCAGCAGTGAATTAGAACGGGGGGCGAGTGAGCAGTTCTTC. Translating it yields CASSELERGASEQFF.

The V gene is TRBV6-6, the J gene TRBJ2-3; TRBD2 agrees at 10 bases. Germline V gives CDR1 MNHNY, CDR2 SVGAGI (reference sequence). Germline trimming cut 5 bases from V and 7 bases from J; bases unmatched to any gene: 3. CDR3 length: 13 residues. The CDR3 spells CASSRAGGNTQYF. CDR3 sequence (DNA): TGTGCCAGCAGTCGAGCGGGGGGGAATACGCAGTATTTT.

The chain links TRBV19 to TRBJ2-7, with 7 bases identical to TRBD2. This CDR3 is 12 amino acids long. CDR1 LNHDA and CDR2 SQIVND come from the germline V gene (reference sequence). The trim removed 8 bases at V and 3 bases at J, leaving 4 bases unmatched. CDR3 in amino acids: CASPGGGYEQYF. Here the CDR3 DNA reads TGTGCCAGTCCAGGCGGGGGCTACGAGCAGTACTTC.

J is TRBJ1-2 and V is TRBV9; a possible D gene is TRBD1 (6 bases). The CDR3 is 14 residues long. Germline loops: CDR1 SGDLS, CDR2 YYNGEE. The V and J ends lost 0 bases and 7 bases respectively, with 13 bases between them. CDR3 residues: CASSVDRDSPGYTF. CDR3 nucleotides: TGTGCCAGCAGCGTAGACAGGGATAGTCCTGGCTACACCTTC.

The V call is TRBV7-2, the J call TRBJ1-1; TRBD1 aligns across 8 bases. The germline gives CDR1 SGHTA, CDR2 FQGNSA. Trimming took 2 bases from V and 0 from J; bases not matched to a gene: 8. The length of the CDR3 is 17 residues. The CDR3 here is CASSLRTGLTLNTEAFF. In nucleotides, the CDR3 is TGTGCCAGCAGCTTAAGGACAGGGCTGACTTTGAACACTGAAGCTTTCTTT.

V is TRBV27 and J is TRBJ1-2, with a possible D match to TRBD1 (6 bases). The CDR3 runs to 14 residues. CDR1 is MNHEY and CDR2 is SMNVEV in the germline V gene (reference sequence). V lost 6 bases and J lost 4, with 15 bases in between. The CDR3 DNA is TGTGCCAGCAGAAGTCAACAGGGTAGCTATGGCTACACCTTC. Translating gives CASRSQQGSYGYTF.

The gene calls are TRBV29-1 and TRBJ2-5; the D is unclear. CDR3 length: 12 amino acids. CDR1 is SQVTM and CDR2 is ANQGSEA in the germline V gene. V lost 6 bases and J lost 2, with 10 bases in between. CDR3 protein: CSVTGGQETQYF. The CDR3 DNA follows: TGCAGCGTGACGGGTGGGCAAGAGACCCAGTACTTC. Together with reference TRBV29-1 and TRBJ2-5, the CDR3 gives the full variable domain: SAVISQKPSRDICQRGTSLTIQCQVDSQVTMMFWYRQQPGQSLTLIATANQGSEATYESGFVIDKFPISRPNLTFSTLTVSNMSPEDSSIYLCSVTGGQETQYFGPGTRLLVL.

The chain uses TRBV11-2 and TRBJ1-2, with D hard to call. The germline V gene has CDR1 SGHAT and CDR2 FQNNGV. Trimming cost V 7 bases and J 4 bases, with 19 bases left between them. This CDR3 has 15 amino acids. DNA for the CDR3: TGTGCCAGCACCATGCGGAAGCTCAGCGGCTATGGCTACACCTTC. Encoded protein: CASTMRKLSGYGYTF.

CDR3 coding DNA: TGTGCCAGCAGGGTAACCGGGACAGGACTATACGAGCAGTACTTC. Translated: CASRVTGTGLYEQYF. The chain joins TRBV6-5 to TRBJ2-7; 8 bases match TRBD1. Trimming removed 6 bases from V and 4 bases from J; junction bases left unmatched: 11. CDR3 length: 15 residues. Germline values: CDR1 MNHEY, CDR2 SVGAGI.

This clone appeared a few times. The chain uses TRBV15 and TRBJ2-7; no clear D. The CDR3 totals 14 residues. V lost 3 bases, J lost 3 bases, and 12 bases lay in between. The germline V gene has CDR1 LNHNV and CDR2 YYDKDF (reference sequence). CDR3 in amino acids: CATSSPSRHYEQYF. CDR3 sequence (DNA): TGTGCCACCAGCAGCCCCTCGAGGCACTACGAGCAGTACTTC.

J is TRBJ2-7 and V is TRBV18, with 7 nucleotides matching TRBD1. The CDR3 consists of 13 residues. Germline V gene data show CDR1 as KGHSH and CDR2 as LQKENI. Trimming removed 5 bases from V and 5 bases from J; junction bases left unmatched: 6. CDR3 sequence (DNA): TGTGCCAGCTCAACTGACAGGGCCGACGAGCAGTACTTC. It is translated as CASSTDRADEQYF.

V is TRBV4-2 and J is TRBJ2-4; TRBD2 is a possible D gene (5 bases). The CDR3 is 17 amino acids. Germline V gives CDR1 LGHNA, CDR2 YNFKEQ. Deletions cut 0 bases from V and 2 bases from J, with 14 bases between. This CDR3 reads CASSQDRAGPPKNIQYF. CDR3 nucleotides: TGTGCCAGCAGCCAAGATCGGGCGGGCCCCCCCAAAAACATTCAGTACTTC.

This sequence joins TRBV19 and TRBJ2-2, with 7 bases fitting TRBD2. Germline CDR1 LNHDA, CDR2 SQIVND (reference sequence). V lost 8 bases and J lost 0; bases outside the gene matches: 6. The CDR3 contains 15 residues. In DNA, the CDR3 is TGTGCCAGTCGCTGGGGGGGAACGAACACCGGGGAGCTGTTTTTT. Its protein product is CASRWGGTNTGELFF.

The V gene is TRBV6-5, the J gene TRBJ1-5, with TRBD1 matching 10 bases. This CDR3 has 14 amino acids. The trim removed 6 bases at V and 4 bases at J, leaving 3 bases unmatched. Per the germline V gene, CDR1 is MNHEY and CDR2 is SVGAGI. Here the CDR3 reads CASSPGQGNQPQHF. The CDR3 nucleotides read TGTGCCAGCAGCCCGGGACAGGGGAATCAGCCCCAGCATTTT.